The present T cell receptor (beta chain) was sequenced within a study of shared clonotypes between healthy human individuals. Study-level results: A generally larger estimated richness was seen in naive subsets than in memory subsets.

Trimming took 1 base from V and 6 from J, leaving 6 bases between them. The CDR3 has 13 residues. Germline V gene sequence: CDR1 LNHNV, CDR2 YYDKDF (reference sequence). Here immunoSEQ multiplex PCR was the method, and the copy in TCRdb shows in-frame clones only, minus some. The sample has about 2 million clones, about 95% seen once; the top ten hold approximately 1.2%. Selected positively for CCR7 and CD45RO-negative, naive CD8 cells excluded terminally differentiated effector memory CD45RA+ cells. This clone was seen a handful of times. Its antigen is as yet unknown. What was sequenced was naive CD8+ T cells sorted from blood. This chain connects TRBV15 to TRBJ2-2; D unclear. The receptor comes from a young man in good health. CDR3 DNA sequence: TGTGCCACCAGCAGAGTGAGTCCCGGGGAGCTGTTTTTT. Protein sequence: CATSRVSPGELFF.